The clone carrying this T cell receptor beta chain was found a few times. The entry originates in a study of blood T cell repertoires in COVID-19. Study-level background: COVID-19 samples, acute and convalescent, were from the United States, Italy and Spain. PBMCs, B-cell-depleted T cells, or T cells were the source of the cDNA or gDNA that made up the material.

As originally analysed: Using reference gene primer amplification, nucleated cell counts were estimated. Method: immunoSEQ multiplex PCR; TCRdb's copy keeps in-frame clones and lacks some. From that table come the V and J calls and clone size; the DNA was used to work out D and trimming. This table holds 200,000 to 250,000 clones, roughly 90% found once. Germline lookup yields CDR1 SGHAT and CDR2 FQNNGV. V lost 4 bases to trimming and J lost 4 bases; unmatched junction nucleotides: 6. This CDR3 is built from 14 residues. The TCR was taken from a woman aged 55-70 years with acute or convalescent COVID-19. The chain employs TRBV11-2 and TRBJ1-2, with 7 nucleotides matching TRBD1. The sequenced sample consisted of peripheral blood. The CDR3 reads CASSSNRGGYGYTF. CDR3 in DNA: TGTGCCAGCAGCTCTAACAGGGGTGGCTATGGCTACACCTTC.